This T cell receptor (beta chain) appears in the sequencing data of a study of blood T cells in healthy people across ages. Findings and caveats of the study: Comparison with aged donors showed that long-lived donors had more naive CD4+ cells and higher diversity.

Using a J-beta primer mix together with a sample-barcoded 5' primer, a second PCR was run for roughly 6 to 12 cycles. Unique molecular identifiers of 12 random nucleotides labeled each cDNA. TCRdb itself ran the 5' RACE reads through MiXCR, one entry per CDR3 protein. The sample holds about 640,000 distinct CDR3 sequences; 58% are singletons and the top ten take about two fifths. Donation came from healthy Caucasian individuals in Russia who were aged 6 to 90. Approximately 9.6 milliliters of peripheral blood were drawn from each donor into EDTA-treated tubes. This clonotype has just a few counts. Its specificity is not known. Trimming stripped 2 bases from V and 0 bases from J, with 13 bases between. Germline loops: CDR1 LGHNA, CDR2 YNFKEQ. The CDR3 length is 17 residues.

The V gene is TRBV4-2, the J gene TRBJ1-4; no definite D call. This TCR derives from a man aged 55 to 70 in good health. The sequenced sample consisted of blood. The CDR3 DNA sequence: TGTGCCAGCAGCCAAAGTCAGTTAGATGCAACTAATGAAAAACTGTTTTTT. Protein: CASSQSQLDATNEKLFF.